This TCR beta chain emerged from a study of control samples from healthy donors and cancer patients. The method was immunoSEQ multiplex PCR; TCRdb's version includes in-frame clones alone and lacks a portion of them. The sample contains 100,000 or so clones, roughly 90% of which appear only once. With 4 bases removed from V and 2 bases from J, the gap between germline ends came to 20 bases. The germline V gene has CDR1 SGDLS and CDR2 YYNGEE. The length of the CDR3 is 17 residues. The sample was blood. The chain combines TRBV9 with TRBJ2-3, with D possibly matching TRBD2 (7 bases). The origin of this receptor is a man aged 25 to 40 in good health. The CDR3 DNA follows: TGTGCCAGCAGCCCCCAGGACAGCGGGGCCCACACAGATACGCAGTATTTT. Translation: CASSPQDSGAHTDTQYF.